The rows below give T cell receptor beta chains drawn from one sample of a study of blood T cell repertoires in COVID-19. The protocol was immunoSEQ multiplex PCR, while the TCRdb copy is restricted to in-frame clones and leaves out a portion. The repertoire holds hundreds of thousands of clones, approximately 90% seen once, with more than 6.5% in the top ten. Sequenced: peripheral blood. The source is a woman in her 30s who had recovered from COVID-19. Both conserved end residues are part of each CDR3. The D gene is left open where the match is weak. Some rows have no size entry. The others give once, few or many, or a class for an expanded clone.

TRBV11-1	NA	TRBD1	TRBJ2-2	CASSLDRTGRGGELFF	TGTGCCAGCAGCTTAGATAGGACAGGGCGAGGCGGGGAGCTGTTTTTT
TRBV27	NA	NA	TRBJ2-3	CASSSLVGPDTQYF	TGTGCCAGCAGTTCCCTCGTCGGTCCAGATACGCAGTATTTT
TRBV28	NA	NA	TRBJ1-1	CASSLAYRTVNTEAFF	TGTGCCAGCAGCCTCGCATACAGGACAGTGAACACTGAAGCTTTCTTT
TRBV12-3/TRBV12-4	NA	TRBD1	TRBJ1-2	CASSPGQGYGYTF	TGTGCCAGCTCACCGGGACAGGGCTATGGCTACACCTTC
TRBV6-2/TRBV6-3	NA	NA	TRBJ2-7	CASSYSSGTIYEQYF	TGTGCCAGCAGTTACTCGTCCGGGACAATCTACGAGCAGTACTTC
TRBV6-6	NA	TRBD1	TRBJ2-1	CASSWDREQFF	TGTGCCAGCAGTTGGGACAGGGAGCAGTTCTTC
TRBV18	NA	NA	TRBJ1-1	CASSPLDIGRRFDAFF	TGTGCCAGCTCACCATTGGATATAGGGAGAAGGTTTGACGCTTTCTTT
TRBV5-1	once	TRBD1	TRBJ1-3	CASSPTGTGGAGNTIYF	TGCGCCAGCAGCCCCACCGGGACAGGGGGTGCCGGAAACACCATATATTTT
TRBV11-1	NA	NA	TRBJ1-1	CASSLGQANTEAFF	TGTGCCAGCAGCTTAGGACAGGCCAACACTGAAGCTTTCTTT
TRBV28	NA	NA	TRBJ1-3	CASSRQANSGNTIYF	TGTGCCAGCAGCCGACAGGCCAACTCTGGAAACACCATATATTTT
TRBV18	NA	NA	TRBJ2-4	CASSQARENIQYF	TGTGCCAGCTCACAAGCGAGAGAAAACATTCAGTACTTC
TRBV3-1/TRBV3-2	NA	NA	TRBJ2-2	CASSQDVNTYTGELFF	TGTGCCAGCAGCCAAGACGTGAACACCTACACCGGGGAGCTGTTTTTT
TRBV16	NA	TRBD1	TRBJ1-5	CASSRDRAQPQHF	TGTGCCAGCAGCCGAGACAGGGCTCAGCCCCAGCATTTT
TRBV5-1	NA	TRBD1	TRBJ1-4	CASTLGGTGNEKLFF	TGCGCCAGCACCTTGGGGGGGACAGGGAATGAAAAACTGTTTTTT
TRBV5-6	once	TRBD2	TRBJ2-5	CASSLEFRAGRGFEETQYF	TGTGCCAGCAGCTTGGAATTTAGGGCAGGGAGGGGATTTGAAGAGACCCAGTACTTC
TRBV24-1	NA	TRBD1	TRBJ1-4	CATSDPGQGNEKLFF	TGTGCCACCAGTGATCCGGGACAGGGGAATGAAAAACTGTTTTTT
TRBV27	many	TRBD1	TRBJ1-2	CASSLIRGSYGYTF	TGTGCCAGCAGTCTCATCAGGGGGTCCTATGGCTACACCTTC
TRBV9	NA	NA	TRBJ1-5	CASSDGSLNQPQHF	TGTGCCAGCAGCGACGGGTCCCTAAATCAGCCCCAGCATTTT
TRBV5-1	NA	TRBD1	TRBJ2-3	CASSSGTASSGDTQYF	TGCGCCAGCAGCTCCGGGACAGCTTCAAGTGGCGATACGCAGTATTTT
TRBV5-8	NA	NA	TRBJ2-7	CASSLGTNYEQYF	TGTGCCAGCAGCCTTGGGACAAACTACGAGCAGTACTTC
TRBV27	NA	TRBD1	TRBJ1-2	CASRTVAGGYTF	TGTGCCAGCAGAACAGTGGCAGGGGGATACACCTTC
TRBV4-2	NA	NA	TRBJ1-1	CASSQDQGKNTEAFF	TGTGCCAGCAGCCAAGATCAGGGTAAGAACACTGAAGCTTTCTTT